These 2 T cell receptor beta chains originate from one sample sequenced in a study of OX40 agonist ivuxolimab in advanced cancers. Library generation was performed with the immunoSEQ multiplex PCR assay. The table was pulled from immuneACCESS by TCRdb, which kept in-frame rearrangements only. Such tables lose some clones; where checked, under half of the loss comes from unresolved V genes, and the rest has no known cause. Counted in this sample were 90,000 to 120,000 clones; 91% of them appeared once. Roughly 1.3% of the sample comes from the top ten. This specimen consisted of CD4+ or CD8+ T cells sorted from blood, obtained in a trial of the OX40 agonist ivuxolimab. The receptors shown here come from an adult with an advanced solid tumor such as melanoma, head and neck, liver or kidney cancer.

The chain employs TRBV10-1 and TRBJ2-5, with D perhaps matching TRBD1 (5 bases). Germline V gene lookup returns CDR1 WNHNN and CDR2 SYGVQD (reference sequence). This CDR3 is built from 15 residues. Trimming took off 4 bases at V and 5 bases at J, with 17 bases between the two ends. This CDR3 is CASSVLLQGRETQYF. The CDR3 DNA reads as TGCGCCAGCAGTGTCCTTCTCCAGGGTCGGGAGACCCAGTACTTC.

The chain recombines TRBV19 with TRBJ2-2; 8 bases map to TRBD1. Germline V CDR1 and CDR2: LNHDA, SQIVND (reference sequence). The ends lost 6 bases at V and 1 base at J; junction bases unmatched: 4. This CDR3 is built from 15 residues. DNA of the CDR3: TGTGCCAGTAGGGGGACAGGAGGGAACACCGGGGAGCTGTTTTTT. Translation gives CASRGTGGNTGELFF.